This TCR beta chain came from a study of tumour-infiltrating T cells in Burkitt lymphoma. Looking at the study overall: Productive clonality predicted overall and progression-free survival.

Clones were read by immunoSEQ multiplex PCR, and TCRdb kept only the in-frame ones, dropping some. This table holds around 8,000 clones, 65% to 75% found once. J lost 7 bases, V lost 6 bases, and 4 bases had no gene match. The CDR3 sequence is 14 residues long. From germline, CDR1 is MNHNY and CDR2 SVGAGI (reference sequence). The material sequenced was tumor tissue. This clonotype was obtained from a human donor with diffuse large B-cell lymphoma. This rearrangement joins TRBV6-6 to TRBJ2-2, with 11 bases lining up with TRBD1. The CDR3 DNA sequence: TGTGCCAGCAGCTCGGGACAGGGGGTCGGGGAGCTGTTTTTT. Translation gives CASSSGQGVGELFF.